A selection of T cell receptor beta chains follows, all from one sample in a study of beta chain features in type 1 diabetes. This table comes from immunoSEQ multiplex PCR, and its TCRdb copy is limited to in-frame clones, with some not included. The sample has roughly 140,000 clones, approximately 8.1% seen once; the top ten hold nearly 0.65%. Sequencing used central memory CD4+ T cells from blood. These receptors all stem from a man between 18 and 29 years old in good health. Both conserved end residues are part of each CDR3. A D gene is named only where the DNA matches it firmly. Not all rows give a size; the values are once, few, many and, for expanded clones, a class.

>-|few|TRBV4-3|TRBJ2-7
TGCGCCAGCAGCCAAGATATCGTCTACGAGCAGTACTTC
CASSQDIVYEQYF
>-|-|TRBV6-5|TRBJ2-7
TGTGCCAGCAGTGAAGTAGGGGCTATGGGCGAGCAGTACTTC
CASSEVGAMGEQYF
>TRBD2|many|TRBV2|TRBJ2-3
TGTGCCAGCAGCGAAAGGGGTACTAGCGTAGATACGCAGTATTTT
CASSERGTSVDTQYF
>-|few|TRBV7-2|TRBJ2-5
TGTGCCAGCAGCTTAACTCCAGGCAACCAAGAGACCCAGTACTTC
CASSLTPGNQETQYF
>TRBD1|-|TRBV4-3|TRBJ1-1
TGCGCCAGCAGCCAAGAGAATCCGATGACAGGGTTCACTGAAGCTTTCTTT
CASSQENPMTGFTEAFF
>-|-|TRBV28|TRBJ2-7
TGTGCCAGCAGTTTTTTAGACAGAAAGGGCGAGCAGTACTTC
CASSFLDRKGEQYF
>TRBD2|-|TRBV19|TRBJ2-7
TGTGCCAACACTAAACGACTAGCGGGATCCCCCTACGAGCAGTACTTC
CANTKRLAGSPYEQYF
>-|few|TRBV18|TRBJ2-7
TGTGCCAGCTCACCAGCAGGGGCCCGCGAGCAGTACTTC
CASSPAGAREQYF
>TRBD1|-|TRBV20-1|TRBJ2-7
TGCAGTGCGTGGACAGGGAACGAGCAGTACTTC
CSAWTGNEQYF
>TRBD2|-|TRBV4-2|TRBJ2-1
TGTGCCAGCAGCCCCGGGGAGGGAGCGGGAACCTACAATGAGCAGTTCTTC
CASSPGEGAGTYNEQFF
>TRBD1|-|TRBV5-6|TRBJ1-5
TGTGCCAGCAGTCCTGACAGGGGTCAGCCCCAGCATTTT
CASSPDRGQPQHF
>TRBD1|many|TRBV13|TRBJ2-1
TGTGCCAGCAGCCCCGCCAACGATCAGGGGGATGAGCAGTTCTTC
CASSPANDQGDEQFF
>-|-|TRBV7-2|TRBJ1-2
TGTGCCAGCAGCTTAATAGGTGCAGGGTATGGCTACACCTTC
CASSLIGAGYGYTF
>TRBD1|many|TRBV18|TRBJ1-5
TGTGCCAGCTCACGGGACAGCTATAGCAATCAGCCCCAGCATTTT
CASSRDSYSNQPQHF
>-|-|TRBV18|TRBJ2-3
TGTGCCAGCTCACCAACGGGAGATACGCAGTATTTT
CASSPTGDTQYF
>-|few|TRBV7-2|TRBJ2-5
TGTGCCAGCAGCTTAGAGGAGCACCGAAAGGAGACCCAGTACTTC
CASSLEEHRKETQYF
>TRBD1|-|TRBV11-3|TRBJ2-2
TGTGCCAGCAGCCCGGGACAGGGAAACACCGGGGAGCTGTTTTTT
CASSPGQGNTGELFF
>-|many|TRBV7-2|TRBJ1-6
TGTGCCAGCAGCTTTCCCCCCGGGCCCCTCCACTTT
CASSFPPGPLHF
>-|-|TRBV7-2|TRBJ1-1
TGTGCCAGCAGCACGGACAGGAACACTGAAGCTTTCTTT
CASSTDRNTEAFF
>-|-|TRBV30|TRBJ1-2
TGTGCCTGGAGTGTCGCAGGGGCCTATGGCTACACCTTC
CAWSVAGAYGYTF
>-|-|TRBV28|TRBJ2-3
TGTGCCAGCAGTTTATGGGGGCGGACAGATACGCAGTATTTT
CASSLWGRTDTQYF
>-|-|TRBV25-1|TRBJ1-4
TGTGCCAGCAGTGAATATACAGGGCCAAATGAAAAACTGTTTTTT
CASSEYTGPNEKLFF
>TRBD2|few|TRBV7-9|TRBJ2-1
TGTGCCAGCAGCGCCCGAGCGGGGGGGCTCTCTGAGCAGTTCTTC
CASSARAGGLSEQFF
>TRBD1|few|TRBV29-1|TRBJ2-2
TGCAGCGCTGGGACCAGGGGGTCCAACACCGGGGAGCTGTTTTTT
CSAGTRGSNTGELFF
>TRBD1|few|TRBV11-2|TRBJ2-4
TGTGCCAGCGGGGATGGGACAGGATTAGCCAAAAACATTCAGTACTTC
CASGDGTGLAKNIQYF
>-|many|TRBV28|TRBJ2-5
TGTGCCAGCGGTAGAGAGGGTGCCCAAGAGACCCAGTACTTC
CASGREGAQETQYF
>-|-|TRBV28|TRBJ2-7
TGTGCCAGCAGTTATGGGCAGGTCTTCTCCTACGAGCAGTACTTC
CASSYGQVFSYEQYF
>-|few|TRBV7-2|TRBJ2-1
TGTGCCAGCAGCTTAGGAGAGCAGCGGAATTCGTTCTTC
CASSLGEQRNSFF
>-|once|TRBV6-6|TRBJ2-7
TGTGCCAGCAGTGGGGGGTACGAGCAGTACTTC
CASSGGYEQYF
>TRBD1|-|TRBV10-3|TRBJ1-5
TGTGCCATCAGTGAGTCGAACAGGGGAAGCAATCAGCCCCAGCATTTT
CAISESNRGSNQPQHF
>-|-|TRBV28|TRBJ1-2
TGTGCCAGCAGTCCCCCCCGCCAAGCATATGGCTACACCTTC
CASSPPRQAYGYTF
>-|-|TRBV28|TRBJ2-5
TGTGCCAGCAGTTTATTGGGGGGGGCGGGCGAGACCCAGTACTTC
CASSLLGGAGETQYF
>-|many|TRBV21-1|TRBJ2-1
TGTGCCAGCAGCAAAGGCCAGCGGGGGTACAATGAGCAGTTCTTC
CASSKGQRGYNEQFF
>TRBD2|-|TRBV19|TRBJ2-6
TGTGCCAGTAGGATTGATTCGGGGGGTTTCTCTGGGGCCAACGTCCTGACTTTC
CASRIDSGGFSGANVLTF
>TRBD1|many|TRBV6-5|TRBJ2-7
TGTGCCAGCAGTAACCGGACAGGGCCCGGGCAGTACTTC
CASSNRTGPGQYF
>TRBD2|few|TRBV18|TRBJ2-3
TGTGCCAGCTCACCTGAGTCGGAACTAGCGTTTACAGATACGCAGTATTTT
CASSPESELAFTDTQYF
>-|many|TRBV28|TRBJ2-7
TGTGCCAGCGGACAGAACTCCTACGAGCAGTACTTC
CASGQNSYEQYF
>-|few|TRBV2|TRBJ1-1
TGTGCCAGCAGTGAAGGGCATATCCCGGGGACTGAAGCTTTCTTT
CASSEGHIPGTEAFF
>TRBD2|few|TRBV15|TRBJ2-1
TGTGCGACGGGTAGCGGGAGGCCCTCCTACAATGAGCAGTTCTTC
CATGSGRPSYNEQFF
>-|few|TRBV2|TRBJ2-2
TGTGCCAGCAGTGAGCTTACAACCGGGGAGCTGTTTTTT
CASSELTTGELFF
>-|few|TRBV7-9|TRBJ1-2
TGTGCCAGCAGCTCAGCGGACATTAACTATGGCTACACCTTC
CASSSADINYGYTF
>TRBD2|few|TRBV4-3|TRBJ2-1
TGCGCCAGCAGCCAAGATTTAGTAGGGTCGGGACTAGCGGACGGTGAGCAGTTCTTC
CASSQDLVGSGLADGEQFF
>TRBD1|few|TRBV5-1|TRBJ1-5
TGCGCCAGCAGCTTGGGTGTGGGACAGTATCAGCCCCAGCATTTT
CASSLGVGQYQPQHF
>-|few|TRBV28|TRBJ1-1
TGTGCCAGCAGTTTATTCGGTCAGGGTGAAGCTTTCTTT
CASSLFGQGEAFF
>-|-|TRBV27|TRBJ2-7
TGTGCCAGCCGTAGCGAGACCGTCTCCTACGAGCAGTACTTC
CASRSETVSYEQYF
>-|-|TRBV18|TRBJ2-2
TGTGCCAGCTCGCAGCCCCAGCGCTCGAACACCGGGGAGCTGTTTTTT
CASSQPQRSNTGELFF
>-|-|TRBV19|TRBJ1-5
TGTGCCAGTAGTTCAGTGAACCATCAGCCCCAGCATTTT
CASSSVNHQPQHF
>-|few|TRBV19|TRBJ1-4
TGTGCCAGTAACAGACACCTTAATGAAAAACTGTTTTTT
CASNRHLNEKLFF
>TRBD1|few|TRBV5-1|TRBJ1-3
TGCGCCAGCAGATTGGGACAGACGTCTGGAAACACCATATATTTT
CASRLGQTSGNTIYF